This T cell receptor beta chain appears in the sequencing data of a study of post-analysis software for immune sequencing data. Findings and caveats of the study: Multiple sclerosis patients showed significantly lower normalized Chao1 diversity than controls did. Controls showed lower frequencies than patients for five TRBV segments, and TRBV5-6, TRBV5-1 and TRBV20-1 were among these.

V lost 3 bases, J lost 8 bases, and 13 bases lay in between. Per the germline V gene, CDR1 is KGHSH and CDR2 is LQKENI. This CDR3 has 13 residues. Details on this clonotype: Its specificity is unknown.

Prepared TCR beta cDNA libraries contained unique molecular identifiers. TCRdb recomputed calls from the PCR reads with MiXCR, one row per CDR3 protein. Of 450,000 to 700,000 distinct CDR3 sequences detected, roughly two fifths appear once; the ten largest clones hold over 1.5%. This sequence joins TRBV18 and TRBJ1-2; D unclear. The origin of this receptor is a girl between 5 and 17 years old with multiple sclerosis. Material: blood. The CDR3 reads CASSPATPEGYTF. The CDR3 DNA follows: TGTGCCAGCTCACCGGCGACCCCCGAGGGCTACACCTTC.